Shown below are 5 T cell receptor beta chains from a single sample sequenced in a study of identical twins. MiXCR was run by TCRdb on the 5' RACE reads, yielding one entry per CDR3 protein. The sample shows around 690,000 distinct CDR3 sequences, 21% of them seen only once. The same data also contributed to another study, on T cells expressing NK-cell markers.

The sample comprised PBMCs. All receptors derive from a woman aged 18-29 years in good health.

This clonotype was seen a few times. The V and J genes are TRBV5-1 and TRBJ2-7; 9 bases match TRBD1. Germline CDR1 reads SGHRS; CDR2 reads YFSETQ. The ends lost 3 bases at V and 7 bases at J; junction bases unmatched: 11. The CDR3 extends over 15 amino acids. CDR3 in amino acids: CASSSETGGFGEQYF. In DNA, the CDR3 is TGCGCCAGCAGCTCGGAGACAGGGGGATTTGGTGAGCAGTACTTC.

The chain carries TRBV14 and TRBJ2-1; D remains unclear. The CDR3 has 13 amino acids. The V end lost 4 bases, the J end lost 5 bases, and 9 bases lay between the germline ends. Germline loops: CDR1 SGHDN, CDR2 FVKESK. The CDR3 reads CASSLRIHNEQFF. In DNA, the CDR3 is TGTGCCAGCAGCCTACGAATACACAATGAGCAGTTCTTC.

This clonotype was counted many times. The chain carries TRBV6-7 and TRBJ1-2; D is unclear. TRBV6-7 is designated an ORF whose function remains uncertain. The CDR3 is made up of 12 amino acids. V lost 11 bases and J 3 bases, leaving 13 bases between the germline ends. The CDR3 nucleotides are TGTGCCCAAGCGGGAGGCGACTATGGCTACACCTTC. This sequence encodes CAQAGGDYGYTF.

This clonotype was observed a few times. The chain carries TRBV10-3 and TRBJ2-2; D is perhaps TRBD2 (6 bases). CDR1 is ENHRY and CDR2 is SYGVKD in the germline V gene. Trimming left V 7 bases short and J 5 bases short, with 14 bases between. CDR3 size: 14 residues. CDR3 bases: TGTGCCATCAAGACGGGAGAGGGGACCGGGGAGCTGTTTTTT. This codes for CAIKTGEGTGELFF.

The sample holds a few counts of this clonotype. Here the CDR3 reads CASSPGLSSYEQYF. The DNA for the CDR3 is TGTGCCAGCAGCCCGGGACTGAGCTCCTACGAGCAGTACTTC. The chain has TRBV6-1 and TRBJ2-7, with D possibly matching TRBD2 (6 bases). The CDR3 spans 14 residues. V lost 6 bases and J 0 bases, leaving 12 bases between the germline ends. Per germline, CDR1 MNHNS and CDR2 SASEGT.